What follows are 32 T cell receptor beta chains derived from one specimen sequenced in a study of post-analysis software for immune sequencing data. Study outcomes and limitations: Patients had higher frequencies than controls of four to six TRBV segments, including TRBV5-6, TRBV5-1 and TRBV20-1.

Libraries were made from TCR beta cDNA, and they carried unique molecular identifiers. TCRdb redid the calling of the PCR reads with MiXCR, one entry per CDR3 protein. The profile shows more than 500,000 distinct CDR3 sequences, 30% to 40% of them singletons. The antigens these receptors bind are not known. Sequenced material: blood. Source of these receptors: a girl between 2 and 17 years old with multiple sclerosis.

About this clonotype: An end of the junction does not agree with germline; a read error may underlie this. The chain employs TRBV6-5 and TRBJ2-5; weak D call: TRBD1 (7 bases). Germline lookup yields CDR1 MNHEY and CDR2 SVGAGI. The CDR3 has 13 residues. As DNA, the CDR3 is TGTGCCAGCAGTTGGCAGGGGGGAGAGACCCAGGACTTC. Amino acid sequence: CASSWQGGETQDF.

This clonotype appeared a single time. This may be a read error, as it is one base from a much larger clone. This chain connects TRBV15 to TRBJ1-2; 10 nucleotides match TRBD1. Germline values: CDR1 LNHNV, CDR2 YYDKDF (reference sequence). The CDR3 contains 15 residues. The CDR3 DNA is TGTGCCACCAGCAGTCCCGGGACAGGGGACTATGACTACACCTTC. It codes for CATSSPGTGDYDYTF.

This clonotype showed up just a few times. The chain couples TRBV18 to TRBJ1-1; TRBD1 aligns across 12 bases. Per germline, CDR1 KGHSH and CDR2 LQKENI. J was trimmed by 0 bases and V by 2 bases; bases with no gene match: 7. The CDR3 length is 18 residues. The CDR3 here is CASSPMGQGASMNTEAFF. The CDR3 DNA sequence: TGTGCCAGCTCACCAATGGGACAGGGGGCATCAATGAACACTGAAGCTTTCTTT. Using reference TRBV18 and TRBJ1-1 for the parts outside the CDR3, the full variable domain is NAGVMQNPRHLVRRRGQEARLRCSPMKGHSHVYWYRQLPEEGLKFMVYLQKENIIDESGMPKERFSAEFPKEGPSILRIQQVVRGDSAAYFCASSPMGQGASMNTEAFFGQGTRLTVV.

This chain links TRBV10-3 with TRBJ1-4, with D uncertain. Germline CDR1 reads ENHRY; CDR2 reads SYGVKD. V shed 4 bases and J shed 5 bases, with 8 bases lying between them. The CDR3 is 13 residues long. The CDR3 loop is CAISARENEKLFF. CDR3 DNA sequence: TGTGCCATCAGTGCGAGGGAAAATGAAAAACTGTTTTTT.

This rearrangement joins TRBV3-1 to TRBJ2-1; tentative D call: TRBD2 (7 bases). The germline gives CDR1 LGHDT, CDR2 YNNKEL (reference sequence). Trimming pared 0 bases from V and 4 bases from J, leaving 13 bases between. CDR3 length equals 16 residues. The CDR3 sequence: CASSQDHAGAYNEQFF. CDR3 coding DNA: TGTGCCAGCAGCCAAGATCACGCGGGGGCGTACAATGAGCAGTTCTTC.

The chain employs TRBV7-9 and TRBJ1-2; possibly TRBD1 for D (5 bases). The CDR3 consists of 18 residues. Trimming removed 4 bases from V and 3 bases from J, with 24 bases in between. Germline values: CDR1 SEHNR, CDR2 FQNEAQ (reference sequence). The DNA of the CDR3 is TGTGCCAGCAGCTCCACACGTCTCGGGGGGATCCAGGACTATGGCTACACCTTC. Protein product: CASSSTRLGGIQDYGYTF. Together with reference TRBV7-9 and TRBJ1-2, the CDR3 gives the full variable domain: DTGVSQNPRHKITKRGQNVTFRCDPISEHNRLYWYRQTLGQGPEFLTYFQNEAQLEKSRLLSDRFSAERPKGSFSTLEIQRTEQGDSAMYLCASSSTRLGGIQDYGYTFGSGTRLTVV.

As for this clonotype: The junction differs from germline at one of its ends, possibly a read error. This chain connects TRBV5-1 to TRBJ2-1; 9 bases line up with TRBD1. CDR1 is SGHRS and CDR2 is YFSETQ in the germline V gene. This CDR3 region has 15 residues. CDR3 amino acids: CAGSPGQGRGNEQFF. The CDR3 region has the DNA TGCGCCGGCAGCCCGGGACAGGGAAGAGGCAATGAGCAGTTCTTC.

The CDR3 DNA is TGCGCCAGCAGCTGGAGAGGGGGCCGGGACGCTGAAGCTTTCTTT. Its translation: CASSWRGGRDAEAFF. V and J are TRBV5-1 and TRBJ1-1; 7 nucleotides agree with TRBD1. V shed 3 bases and J 6 bases; nucleotides not matched to a gene: 11. The CDR3 consists of 15 residues. The germline V gene has CDR1 SGHRS and CDR2 YFSETQ.

The rearrangement joins TRBV20-1 to TRBJ2-5; 7 bases align to TRBD2. The germline V gene has CDR1 DFQATT and CDR2 SNEGSKA (reference sequence). V trimming: 3 bases; J trimming: 3 bases; junction bases outside the gene matches: 7. CDR3 length: 14 amino acids. Here the CDR3 DNA reads TGCAGTGCTAGTGGGGCTAGCGGTGAAGAGACCCAGTACTTC. This codes for CSASGASGEETQYF.

This chain connects TRBV20-1 to TRBJ1-1, with D maybe TRBD1 (6 bases). This CDR3 is 15 amino acids long. CDR1 and CDR2 (germline): DFQATT, SNEGSKA (reference sequence). Trimming pared 6 bases from V and 3 bases from J, leaving 20 bases between. In nucleotides, the CDR3 is TGCAGTGCATCATACAGGGTAGCGTTGGACACTGAAGCTTTCTTT. It specifies CSASYRVALDTEAFF.

This clonotype showed up just a few times. The J gene is TRBJ1-4, the V gene TRBV9; 7 positions agree with TRBD1. From germline, CDR1 is SGDLS and CDR2 YYNGEE. Trimming took 0 bases from V and 8 from J; bases not matched to a gene: 4. There are 14 residues in the CDR3. The CDR3 is CASSVGQGDEKLFF. The CDR3 DNA is TGTGCCAGCAGCGTAGGACAGGGAGACGAAAAACTGTTTTTT.

The CDR3 loop reads CASSSALAGGYTF. The CDR3, as DNA: TGTGCCAGCAGTTCCGCACTGGCCGGGGGCTACACCTTC. This rearrangement joins TRBV27 to TRBJ1-2; no definite D call. CDR1 and CDR2 from the germline V gene are MNHEY and SMNVEV (reference sequence). Trimming cost V 4 bases and J 8 bases, with 14 bases left between them. CDR3 length equals 13 residues.

This clonotype was observed a handful of times. This chain links TRBV24-1 with TRBJ2-1; D is undetermined. The V and J ends lost 7 bases and 2 bases respectively, with 5 bases between them. This CDR3 is built from 12 residues. From germline, CDR1 is KGHDR and CDR2 SFDVKD. The CDR3 DNA reads TGTGCCACCAGCGACACCTACAATGAGCAGTTCTTC. This encodes CATSDTYNEQFF.

This clonotype has just a few counts. The gene calls are TRBV29-1 and TRBJ1-2; 7 bases fit TRBD1. V lost 6 bases, J lost 6 bases, and 4 bases stayed unmatched. The length of the CDR3 is 11 residues. The germline V gene encodes CDR1 SQVTM and CDR2 ANQGSEA. CDR3 region: CSVQGVDGYTF. CDR3 in DNA: TGCAGCGTCCAGGGGGTAGATGGCTACACCTTC.

Regarding this clonotype: A much larger clone differs by one base, so this may be a read error. V gene TRBV10-2 combines with J gene TRBJ1-1, with TRBD1 matching 7 bases. Germline lookup yields CDR1 WSHSY and CDR2 SAAADI. CDR3 length equals 15 residues. Here the CDR3 DNA reads TGCGCCGGCAGTGAGTGGCAGGGGGAGAACACTGAAGCTTTCTTT. Translated, it gives CAGSEWQGENTEAFF.

This clonotype has at least ten counts. The V gene is TRBV15, the J gene TRBJ2-1; no clear D. V was shortened by 0 bases and J by 0 bases, with 6 bases between the two germline ends. The CDR3 has 15 residues. Germline V gene lookup returns CDR1 LNHNV and CDR2 YYDKDF (reference sequence). The CDR3 region has the DNA TGTGCCACCAGCAGAGATGGGAACTCCTACAATGAGCAGTTCTTC. This translates into CATSRDGNSYNEQFF. The whole variable domain, filled in from reference TRBV15 and TRBJ2-1, reads DAMVIQNPRYQVTQFGKPVTLSCSQTLNHNVMYWYQQKSSQAPKLLFHYYDKDFNNEADTPDNFQSRRPNTSFCFLDIRSPGLGDTAMYLCATSRDGNSYNEQFFGPGTRLTVL.

The chain is built from TRBV20-1 and TRBJ1-2; D might be TRBD1 (5 bases). Per the germline V gene, CDR1 is DFQATT and CDR2 is SNEGSKA (reference sequence). This CDR3 is 14 amino acids long. With 5 bases removed from V and 8 bases from J, the gap between germline ends came to 21 bases. CDR3 nucleotides: TGCAGTGCTGGGGTTCCGGGACGGAGCTTGGGCTACACCTTC. Translated: CSAGVPGRSLGYTF.

About this clonotype: Germline is not matched at one junction end, which may reflect a read error. CDR3 DNA sequence: TGCGCCAGCAGTGGGGGGGCGCCTCAAGGAGGCGTTGGCTACACCTTT. Translating gives CASSGGAPQGGVGYTF. The V call is TRBV10-2, the J call TRBJ1-2; maybe TRBD1 (6 bases). This CDR3 is 16 amino acids long. Germline CDR1 is WSHSY and CDR2 is SAAADI.

The V gene is TRBV6-1, the J gene TRBJ2-7, with D uncertain. The CDR3 totals 14 residues. Trimming shortened V by 0 bases and J by 6 bases, and 12 bases separated the two germline ends. Germline V gives CDR1 MNHNS, CDR2 SASEGT. CDR3 residues: CASSEAVAPGEQYF. The DNA for the CDR3 is TGTGCCAGCAGTGAAGCGGTGGCGCCGGGCGAGCAGTACTTC.

J is TRBJ2-7 and V is TRBV5-1, with TRBD1 identical over 10 bases. The CDR3 covers 15 residues. J was trimmed by 3 bases and V by 0 bases; bases with no gene match: 3. Germline V gene lookup returns CDR1 SGHRS and CDR2 YFSETQ. CDR3 sequence reads: CASSLVRTGGYEQYF. The CDR3 nucleotides are TGCGCCAGCAGCTTGGTAAGGACAGGGGGCTACGAGCAGTACTTC.

This clonotype was counted between two and nine times. The chain is built from TRBV7-9 and TRBJ2-3; 11 positions agree with TRBD2. The V gene end was trimmed by 3 bases and the J gene end by 0 bases; junction bases not matched to a gene: 5. Germline V gene lookup returns CDR1 SEHNR and CDR2 FQNEAQ (reference sequence). This CDR3 comprises 17 residues. CDR3 DNA sequence: TGTGCCAGCAGCTTTCCGAGACTAGCGGGGAGCACAGATACGCAGTATTTT. Encoded protein: CASSFPRLAGSTDTQYF. The entire variable domain, with the rest obtained from reference TRBV7-9 and TRBJ2-3, is as follows: DTGVSQNPRHKITKRGQNVTFRCDPISEHNRLYWYRQTLGQGPEFLTYFQNEAQLEKSRLLSDRFSAERPKGSFSTLEIQRTEQGDSAMYLCASSFPRLAGSTDTQYFGPGTRLTVL.

This clonotype has a single count. J is TRBJ1-1 and V is TRBV13; D is ambiguous. Trimming shortened V by 1 base and J by 5 bases, and 14 bases separated the two germline ends. Germline CDR1 reads PRHDT; CDR2 reads FYEKMQ (reference sequence). CDR3 length equals 15 residues. CDR3 region: CASSLDPGMGTEAFF. The CDR3, as DNA: TGTGCCAGCAGCTTAGACCCCGGAATGGGGACTGAAGCTTTCTTT.

The gene calls are TRBV12-3 or TRBV12-4 and TRBJ1-4, with D possibly matching TRBD1 (6 bases). V lost 7 bases, J lost 8 bases, and 23 bases lay in between. The CDR3 has 16 amino acids. The CDR3 sequence: CASTPTAGAYREKLFF. In DNA form, the CDR3 reads TGTGCCAGCACCCCCACAGCGGGGGCCTATCGGGAAAAACTGTTTTTT.

Comment on this clonotype: One end of the junction is discordant with germline, which a read error may explain. The CDR3: CTSSQWDRAGEKLFF. The DNA for the CDR3 is TGTACCAGCAGCCAATGGGACAGGGCGGGAGAAAAACTGTTTTTT. The chain uses TRBV3-1 and TRBJ1-4; TRBD1 agrees at 9 bases. Per the germline V gene, CDR1 is LGHDT and CDR2 is YNNKEL (reference sequence). There are 15 residues in the CDR3. Complete variable domain (other parts from reference TRBV3-1 and TRBJ1-4): DTAVSQTPKYLVTQMGNDKSIKCEQNLGHDTMYWYKQDSKKFLKIMFSYNNKELIINETVPNRFSPKSPDKAHLNLHINSLELGDSAVYFCTSSQWDRAGEKLFFGSGTQLSVL.

This sequence joins TRBV4-2 and TRBJ1-5; D unclear. Germline loops: CDR1 LGHNA, CDR2 YNFKEQ. V lost 1 base, J lost 6 bases, and 10 bases lay in between. The CDR3 is 14 amino acids. The CDR3 spells CASSQGEVGQPQHF. The CDR3 DNA follows: TGTGCCAGCAGCCAAGGAGAGGTGGGTCAGCCCCAGCATTTT.

This clonotype appeared a few times. This sequence joins TRBV5-1 and TRBJ1-1; D possibly corresponds to TRBD1 (5 bases). V was clipped by 0 bases and J by 3 bases, with 12 bases between them. The CDR3 spans 15 residues. CDR1 and CDR2 (germline): SGHRS, YFSETQ. The CDR3 region is CASSLVGAADTEAFF. The DNA of the CDR3 is TGCGCCAGCAGCTTGGTTGGGGCGGCTGACACTGAAGCTTTCTTT.

The genes are TRBV4-1 and TRBJ2-5, with D uncertain. With 0 bases removed from V and 2 bases from J, the gap between germline ends came to 7 bases. Germline V lookup: CDR1 MGHRA, CDR2 YSYEKL. This CDR3 region has 14 residues. The CDR3 loop is CASSQEGRQETQYF. The DNA of the CDR3 is TGCGCCAGCAGCCAAGAAGGGCGGCAAGAGACCCAGTACTTC.

Only a few counts were recorded for this clonotype. This sequence joins TRBV5-1 and TRBJ2-3; D call uncertain. The germline V gene has CDR1 SGHRS and CDR2 YFSETQ. With 0 bases removed from V and 0 bases from J, the gap between germline ends came to 5 bases. The CDR3 consists of 14 residues. The CDR3 sequence: CASSLVYSTDTQYF. DNA of the CDR3: TGCGCCAGCAGCTTGGTGTATAGCACAGATACGCAGTATTTT.

This clonotype was seen repeatedly, ten times or more. CDR3 bases: TGTGCCAGCAGCCGAGTCGCGACTAGCGGTTTAGAGACCCAGTACTTC. Translated, it gives CASSRVATSGLETQYF. The chain joins TRBV3-1 to TRBJ2-5; 9 nucleotides align to TRBD2. CDR1 is LGHDT, CDR2 YNNKEL, per germline (reference sequence). The junction had 10 bases not matched to a gene; V was cut back by 4 bases and J by 4 bases. The CDR3 is 16 amino acids.

This rearrangement joins TRBV12-3 or TRBV12-4 to TRBJ1-2, with TRBD1 as a possible D gene (5 bases). Trimming removed 1 base at V and 8 bases at J, with 17 bases between. This CDR3 contains 15 residues. CDR3 residues: CASSLDQGREGGYTF. CDR3 DNA sequence: TGTGCCAGCAGTTTAGACCAAGGGCGTGAGGGGGGCTACACCTTC.

This clonotype was recorded at least ten times. The J gene is TRBJ2-3, the V gene TRBV6-5; 10 bases line up with TRBD2. Germline CDR1 reads MNHEY; CDR2 reads SVGAGI. V shed 6 bases and J 0 bases; nucleotides not matched to a gene: 3. The CDR3 has 15 residues. CDR3 in amino acids: CASRGLAPSTDTQYF. CDR3 nucleotides: TGTGCCAGCAGGGGACTAGCGCCAAGCACAGATACGCAGTATTTT.

As regards this clonotype: One junction end disagrees with the germline gene, perhaps due to a read error. The chain recombines TRBV6-6 with TRBJ2-3; perhaps D is TRBD1 or TRBD2 (5 bases each). The CDR3 sequence is 17 residues long. Per the germline V gene, CDR1 is MNHNY and CDR2 is SVGAGI (reference sequence). CDR3 protein: CSSSSGTGTEPTDTQYF. The CDR3, as DNA: TGTTCCAGCAGTTCCGGAACCGGGACGGAGCCCACAGATACGCAGTATTTT.